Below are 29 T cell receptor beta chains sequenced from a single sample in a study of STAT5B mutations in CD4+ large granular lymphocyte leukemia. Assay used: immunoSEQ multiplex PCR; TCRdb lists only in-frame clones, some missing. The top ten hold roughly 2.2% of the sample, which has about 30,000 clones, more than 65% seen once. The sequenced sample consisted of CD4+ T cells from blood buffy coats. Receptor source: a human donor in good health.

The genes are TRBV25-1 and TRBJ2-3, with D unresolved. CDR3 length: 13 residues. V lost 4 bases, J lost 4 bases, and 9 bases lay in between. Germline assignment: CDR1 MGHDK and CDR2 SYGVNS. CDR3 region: CASSVPPADTQYF. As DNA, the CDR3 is TGTGCCAGCAGTGTGCCGCCTGCAGATACGCAGTATTTT. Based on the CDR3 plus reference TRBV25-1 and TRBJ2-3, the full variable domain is EADIYQTPRYLVIGTGKKITLECSQTMGHDKMYWYQQDPGMELHLIHYSYGVNSTEKGDLSSESTVSRIRTEHFPLTLESARPSHTSQYLCASSVPPADTQYFGPGTRLTVL.

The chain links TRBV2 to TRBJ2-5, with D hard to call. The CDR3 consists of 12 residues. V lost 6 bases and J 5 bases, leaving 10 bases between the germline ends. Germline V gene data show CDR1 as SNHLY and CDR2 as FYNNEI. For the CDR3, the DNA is TGTGCCAGCAGCGGCCCAGCGGAGACCCAGTACTTC. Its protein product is CASSGPAETQYF.

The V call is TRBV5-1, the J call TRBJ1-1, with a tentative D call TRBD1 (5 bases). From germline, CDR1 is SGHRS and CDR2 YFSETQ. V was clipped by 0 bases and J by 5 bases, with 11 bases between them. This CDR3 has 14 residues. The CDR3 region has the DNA TGCGCCAGCAGCTTGGCCGGCAGGGAAACTGAAGCTTTCTTT. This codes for CASSLAGRETEAFF.

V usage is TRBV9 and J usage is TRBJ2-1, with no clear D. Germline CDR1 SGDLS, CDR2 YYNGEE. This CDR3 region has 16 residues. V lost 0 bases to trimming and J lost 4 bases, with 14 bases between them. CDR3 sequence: CASSVVSKVGYNEQFF. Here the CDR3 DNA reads TGTGCCAGCAGCGTAGTCAGCAAGGTTGGGTACAATGAGCAGTTCTTC. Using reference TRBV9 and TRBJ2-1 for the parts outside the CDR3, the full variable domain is DSGVTQTPKHLITATGQRVTLRCSPRSGDLSVYWYQQSLDQGLQFLIQYYNGEERAKGNILERFSAQQFPDLHSELNLSSLELGDSALYFCASSVVSKVGYNEQFFGPGTRLTVL.

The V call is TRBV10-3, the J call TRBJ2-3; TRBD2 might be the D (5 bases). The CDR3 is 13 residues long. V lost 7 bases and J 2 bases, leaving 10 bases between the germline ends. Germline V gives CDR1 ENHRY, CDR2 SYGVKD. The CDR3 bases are TGTGCCATCAATCGGGGAATCACAGATACGCAGTATTTT. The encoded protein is CAINRGITDTQYF.

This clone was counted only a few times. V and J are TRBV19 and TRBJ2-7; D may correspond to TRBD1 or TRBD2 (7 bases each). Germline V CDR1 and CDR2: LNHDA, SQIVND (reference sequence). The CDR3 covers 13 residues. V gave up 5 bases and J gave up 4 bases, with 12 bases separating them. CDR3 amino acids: CASSGRGQYEQYF. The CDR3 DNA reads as TGTGCCAGTAGTGGGAGGGGGCAGTACGAGCAGTACTTC.

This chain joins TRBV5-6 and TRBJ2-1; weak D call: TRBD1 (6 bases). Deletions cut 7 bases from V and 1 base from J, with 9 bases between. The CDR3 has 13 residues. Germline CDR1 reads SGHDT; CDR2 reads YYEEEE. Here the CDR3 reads CASEGVSYNEQFF. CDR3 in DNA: TGTGCCAGCGAGGGGGTTTCCTACAATGAGCAGTTCTTC.

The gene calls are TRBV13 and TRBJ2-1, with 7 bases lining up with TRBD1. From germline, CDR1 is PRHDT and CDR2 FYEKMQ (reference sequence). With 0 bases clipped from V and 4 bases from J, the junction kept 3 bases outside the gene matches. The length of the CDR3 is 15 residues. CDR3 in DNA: TGTGCCAGCAGCTTAGGCGACAGGGTGTACAATGAGCAGTTCTTC. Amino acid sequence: CASSLGDRVYNEQFF.

The CDR3 here is CASSRDRLANEKLFF. The CDR3 DNA sequence: TGCGCCAGCAGCCGAGACAGGTTGGCTAATGAAAAACTGTTTTTT. This chain links TRBV5-1 with TRBJ1-4; D is possibly TRBD1 (6 bases). Deletions cut 4 bases from V and 3 bases from J, with 13 bases between. Germline V gene lookup returns CDR1 SGHRS and CDR2 YFSETQ. CDR3 length: 15 amino acids.

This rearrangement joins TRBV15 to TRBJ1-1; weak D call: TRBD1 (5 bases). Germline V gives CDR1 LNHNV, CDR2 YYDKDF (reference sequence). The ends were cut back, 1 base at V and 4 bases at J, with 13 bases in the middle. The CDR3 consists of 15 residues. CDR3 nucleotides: TGTGCCACCAGCAGAGGGGCAGGGAGAGGCACTGAAGCTTTCTTT. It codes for CATSRGAGRGTEAFF.

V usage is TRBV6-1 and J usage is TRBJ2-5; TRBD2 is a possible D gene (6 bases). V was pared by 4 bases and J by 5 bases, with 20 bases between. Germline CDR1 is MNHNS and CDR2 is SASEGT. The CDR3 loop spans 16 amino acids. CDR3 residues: CASSARGDSSWETQYF. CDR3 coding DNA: TGTGCCAGCAGTGCTCGCGGGGATAGTTCATGGGAGACCCAGTACTTC.

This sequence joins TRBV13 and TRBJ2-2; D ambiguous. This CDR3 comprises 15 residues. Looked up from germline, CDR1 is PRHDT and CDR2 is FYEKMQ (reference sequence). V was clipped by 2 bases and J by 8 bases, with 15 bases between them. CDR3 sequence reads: CASSLKARQSGELFF. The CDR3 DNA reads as TGTGCCAGCAGCTTAAAAGCCAGACAATCGGGGGAGCTGTTTTTT.

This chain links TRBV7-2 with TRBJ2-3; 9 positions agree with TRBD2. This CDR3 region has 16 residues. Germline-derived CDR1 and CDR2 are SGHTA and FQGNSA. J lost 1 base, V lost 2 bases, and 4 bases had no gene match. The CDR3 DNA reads TGTGCCAGCAGCTTACAGCGGGGGGTGGGCACAGATACGCAGTATTTT. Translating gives CASSLQRGVGTDTQYF. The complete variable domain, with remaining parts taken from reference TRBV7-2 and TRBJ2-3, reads GAGVSQSPSNKVTEKGKDVELRCDPISGHTALYWYRQSLGQGLEFLIYFQGNSAPDKSGLPSDRFSAERTGGSVSTLTIQRTQQEDSAVYLCASSLQRGVGTDTQYFGPGTRLTVL.

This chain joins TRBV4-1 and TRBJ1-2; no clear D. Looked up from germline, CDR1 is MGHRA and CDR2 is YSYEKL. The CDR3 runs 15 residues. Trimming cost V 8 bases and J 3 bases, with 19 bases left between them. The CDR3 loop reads CASSARNLFDYGYTF. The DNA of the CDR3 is TGCGCCAGCTCGGCCAGGAATTTATTCGACTATGGCTACACCTTC.

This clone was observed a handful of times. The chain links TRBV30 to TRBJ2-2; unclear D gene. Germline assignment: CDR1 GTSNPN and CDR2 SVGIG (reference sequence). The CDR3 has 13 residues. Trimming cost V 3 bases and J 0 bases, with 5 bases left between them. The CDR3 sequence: CAWRPSNTGELFF. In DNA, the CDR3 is TGTGCCTGGAGGCCGTCGAACACCGGGGAGCTGTTTTTT.

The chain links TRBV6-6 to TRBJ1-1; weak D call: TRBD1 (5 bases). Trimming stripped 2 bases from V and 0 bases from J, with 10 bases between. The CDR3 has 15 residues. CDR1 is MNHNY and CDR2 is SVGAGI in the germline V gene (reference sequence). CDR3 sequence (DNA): TGTGCCAGCAGTTACCCGGGACGGATGAACACTGAAGCTTTCTTT. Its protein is CASSYPGRMNTEAFF.

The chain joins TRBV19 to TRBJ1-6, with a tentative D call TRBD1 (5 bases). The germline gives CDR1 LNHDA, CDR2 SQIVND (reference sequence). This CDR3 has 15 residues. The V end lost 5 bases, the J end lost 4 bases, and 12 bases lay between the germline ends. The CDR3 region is CASSGRGEYNSPLHF. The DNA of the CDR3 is TGTGCCAGTAGTGGAAGGGGCGAATATAATTCACCCCTCCACTTT. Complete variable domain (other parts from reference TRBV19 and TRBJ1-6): DGGITQSPKYLFRKEGQNVTLSCEQNLNHDAMYWYRQDPGQGLRLIYYSQIVNDFQKGDIAEGYSVSREKKESFPLTVTSAQKNPTAFYLCASSGRGEYNSPLHFGNGTRLTVT.

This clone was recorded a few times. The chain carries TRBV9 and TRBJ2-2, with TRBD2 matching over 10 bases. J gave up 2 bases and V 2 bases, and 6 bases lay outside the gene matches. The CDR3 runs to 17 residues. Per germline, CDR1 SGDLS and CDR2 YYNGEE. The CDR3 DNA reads TGTGCCAGCAGCGTGAGAGCGGGGGGGTATAACACCGGGGAGCTGTTTTTT. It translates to CASSVRAGGYNTGELFF.

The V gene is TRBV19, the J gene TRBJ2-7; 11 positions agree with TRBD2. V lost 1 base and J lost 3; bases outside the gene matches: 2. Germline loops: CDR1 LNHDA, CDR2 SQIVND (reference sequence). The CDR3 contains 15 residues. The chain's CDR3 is CASSIGLAGSYEQYF. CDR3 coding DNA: TGTGCCAGTAGTATAGGACTAGCGGGAAGCTACGAGCAGTACTTC. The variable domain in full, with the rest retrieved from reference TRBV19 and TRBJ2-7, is DGGITQSPKYLFRKEGQNVTLSCEQNLNHDAMYWYRQDPGQGLRLIYYSQIVNDFQKGDIAEGYSVSREKKESFPLTVTSAQKNPTAFYLCASSIGLAGSYEQYFGPGTRLTVT.

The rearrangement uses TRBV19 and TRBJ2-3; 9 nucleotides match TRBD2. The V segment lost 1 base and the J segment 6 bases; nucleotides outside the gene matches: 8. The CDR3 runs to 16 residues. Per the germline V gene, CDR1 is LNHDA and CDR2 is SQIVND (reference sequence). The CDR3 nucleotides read TGTGCCAGTAGTATAGGAACTAGCGGGTTCGGTGATACGCAGTATTTT. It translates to CASSIGTSGFGDTQYF.

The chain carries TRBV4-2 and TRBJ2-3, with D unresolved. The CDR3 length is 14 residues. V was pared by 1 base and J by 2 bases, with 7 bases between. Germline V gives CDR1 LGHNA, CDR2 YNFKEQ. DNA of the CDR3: TGTGCCAGCAGCCAAGGTACGAACACAGATACGCAGTATTTT. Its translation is CASSQGTNTDTQYF.

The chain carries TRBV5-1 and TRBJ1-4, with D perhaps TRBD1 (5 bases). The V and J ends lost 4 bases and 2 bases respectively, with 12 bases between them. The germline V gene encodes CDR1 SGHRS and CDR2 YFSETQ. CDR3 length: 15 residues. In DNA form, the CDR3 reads TGCGCCAGCAGCAAGGAGGGACGGACTAATGAAAAACTGTTTTTT. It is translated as CASSKEGRTNEKLFF.

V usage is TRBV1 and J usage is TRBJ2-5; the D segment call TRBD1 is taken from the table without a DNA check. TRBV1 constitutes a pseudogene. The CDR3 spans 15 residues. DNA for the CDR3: TGCACCAGCAGCCCCAATAACAGGATACAAGAGACCCAGTACTTC. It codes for CTSSPNNRIQETQYF.

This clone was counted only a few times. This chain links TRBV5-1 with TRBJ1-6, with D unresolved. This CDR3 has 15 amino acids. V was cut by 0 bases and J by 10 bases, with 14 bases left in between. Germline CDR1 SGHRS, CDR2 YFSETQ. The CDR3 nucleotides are TGCGCCAGCAGCTTGGGGCTGGCCCCTAGGTCACCCCTCCACTTT. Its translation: CASSLGLAPRSPLHF.

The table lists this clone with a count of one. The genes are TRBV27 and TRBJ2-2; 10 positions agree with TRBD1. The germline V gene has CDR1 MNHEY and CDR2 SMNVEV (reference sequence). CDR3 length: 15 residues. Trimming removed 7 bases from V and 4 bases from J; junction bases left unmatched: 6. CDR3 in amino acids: CASNRDRGSTGELFF. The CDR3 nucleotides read TGTGCCAGCAACCGGGACAGGGGTAGCACCGGGGAGCTGTTTTTT.

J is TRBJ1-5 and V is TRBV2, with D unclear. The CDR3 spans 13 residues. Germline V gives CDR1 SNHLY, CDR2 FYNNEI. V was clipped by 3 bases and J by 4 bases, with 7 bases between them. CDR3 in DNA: TGTGCCAGCAGTGACCGGATAAATCAGCCCCAGCATTTT. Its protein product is CASSDRINQPQHF. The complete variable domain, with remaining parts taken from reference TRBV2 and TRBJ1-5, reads EPEVTQTPSHQVTQMGQEVILRCVPISNHLYFYWYRQILGQKVEFLVSFYNNEISEKSEIFDDQFSVERPDGSNFTLKIRSTKLEDSAMYFCASSDRINQPQHFGDGTRLSIL.

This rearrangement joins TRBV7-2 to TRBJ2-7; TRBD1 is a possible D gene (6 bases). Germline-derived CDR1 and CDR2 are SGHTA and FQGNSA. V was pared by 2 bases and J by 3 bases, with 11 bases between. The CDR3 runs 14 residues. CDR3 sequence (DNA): TGTGCCAGCAGCTTATCTTGGGGGCTCTACGAGCAGTACTTC. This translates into CASSLSWGLYEQYF.

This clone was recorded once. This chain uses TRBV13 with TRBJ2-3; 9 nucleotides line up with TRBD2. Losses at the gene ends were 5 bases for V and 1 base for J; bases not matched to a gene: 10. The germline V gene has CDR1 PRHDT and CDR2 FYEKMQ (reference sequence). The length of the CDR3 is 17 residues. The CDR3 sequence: CASSRKGASGGTDTQYF. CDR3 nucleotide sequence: TGTGCCAGCAGCCGCAAGGGGGCTAGCGGGGGCACAGATACGCAGTATTTT.

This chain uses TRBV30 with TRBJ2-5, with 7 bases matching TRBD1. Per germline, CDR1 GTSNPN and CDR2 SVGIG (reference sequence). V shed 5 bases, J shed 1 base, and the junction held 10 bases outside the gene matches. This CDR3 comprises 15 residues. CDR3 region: CAWLPGTVFQETQYF. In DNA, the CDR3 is TGTGCCTGGTTGCCGGGGACAGTTTTCCAAGAGACCCAGTACTTC.